This T cell receptor beta chain derives from a study of blood T cell repertoires in COVID-19. Profiling relied on immunoSEQ multiplex PCR, and the TCRdb table lists in-frame clones only, not all of them. The table has some 110,000 clones, 86% seen once. The sequencing input was peripheral blood. This receptor was taken from a man between 35 and 55 years old with acute or convalescent COVID-19.

CDR3 DNA: TGTGCCAGCAGTACCGACAGTCAAGGAACTGAAGCTTTCTTT. Protein: CASSTDSQGTEAFF. The V call is TRBV6-5, the J call TRBJ1-1, with D perhaps matching TRBD1 (5 bases). V shed 5 bases and J shed 5 bases, with 15 bases lying between them. Germline-derived CDR1 and CDR2 are MNHEY and SVGAGI. The CDR3 length is 14 residues.